Below are 10 T cell receptor beta chains sequenced from a single sample in a study of spatial heterogeneity in lung cancer. Study outcomes and limitations: Tracking of tumor mutation counts was seen in expanded intratumoral alpha and beta TCR counts.

The time point here: sample taken at primary tumor resection. TCRdb recomputed calls from the 5' RACE reads with MiXCR, one row per CDR3 protein. Of fewer than 11,000 distinct CDR3 sequences detected, around 7.3% appear once; the ten largest clones hold roughly 19%. These TCRs are of unknown antigen specificity. The sample consisted of lung tumor tissue, taken at surgery. These receptors all come from a male donor with early-stage non-small cell lung cancer.

The genes are TRBV20-1 and TRBJ2-3; D uncertain. CDR3 length: 13 residues. Germline V CDR1 and CDR2: DFQATT, SNEGSKA (reference sequence). The V and J ends lost 1 base and 1 base respectively, with 6 bases between them. The CDR3 DNA sequence: TGCAGTGCTAGAGTAAGGGGCACAGATACGCAGTATTTT. It specifies CSARVRGTDTQYF.

Ten or more counts support this clonotype. The chain couples TRBV7-2 to TRBJ2-3; D not resolved. The CDR3 spans 12 residues. Trimming shortened V by 2 bases and J by 4 bases, and 4 bases separated the two germline ends. Germline V gene data show CDR1 as SGHTA and CDR2 as FQGNSA. The CDR3 DNA is TGTGCCAGCAGCTTAAGTGCAGATACGCAGTATTTT. It is translated as CASSLSADTQYF.

This clonotype is medium-sized in the sample. This sequence joins TRBV3-1 and TRBJ1-1, with D hard to call. Trimming removed 0 bases at V and 1 base at J, with 6 bases between. This CDR3 is 14 amino acids long. CDR1 is LGHDT and CDR2 is YNNKEL in the germline V gene (reference sequence). CDR3 nucleotides: TGTGCCAGCAGCCAAGAACCCCCGAACACTGAAGCTTTCTTT. Protein: CASSQEPPNTEAFF. The full variable domain, its missing parts supplied by reference TRBV3-1 and TRBJ1-1, is DTAVSQTPKYLVTQMGNDKSIKCEQNLGHDTMYWYKQDSKKFLKIMFSYNNKELIINETVPNRFSPKSPDKAHLNLHINSLELGDSAVYFCASSQEPPNTEAFFGQGTRLTVV.

This chain joins TRBV6-5 and TRBJ2-5, with TRBD1 matching 9 bases. The germline V gene has CDR1 MNHEY and CDR2 SVGAGI. After removal of 2 bases from V and 5 bases from J, the junction contained 6 bases not matched to a gene. The length of the CDR3 is 15 residues. The CDR3 loop is CASSYLDRGEETQYF. The CDR3 DNA reads TGTGCCAGCAGTTACCTCGACAGGGGGGAGGAGACCCAGTACTTC.

This clonotype was picked up many times. This rearrangement joins TRBV27 to TRBJ1-6; a possible D gene is TRBD1 (6 bases). Per germline, CDR1 MNHEY and CDR2 SMNVEV (reference sequence). V lost 5 bases to trimming and J lost 7 bases, with 15 bases between them. The CDR3 extends over 15 amino acids. CDR3 region: CASSVETGLNSPLHF. The DNA of the CDR3 is TGTGCCAGCAGTGTTGAGACAGGTCTAAATTCACCCCTCCACTTT.

By share, this clonotype ranks as medium-sized. The V gene is TRBV12-3 or TRBV12-4, the J gene TRBJ2-7; D not resolved. The CDR3 contains 13 residues. V lost 0 bases and J lost 3, with 6 bases in between. This CDR3 is CASSLAKGYEQYF. CDR3 coding DNA: TGTGCCAGCAGTTTAGCGAAGGGCTACGAGCAGTACTTC.

The chain combines TRBV29-1 with TRBJ2-3; D possibly matches TRBD1 or TRBD2 (5 bases each). In germline, CDR1 is SQVTM, CDR2 ANQGSEA. This CDR3 region has 13 residues. V was cut by 7 bases and J by 5 bases, with 16 bases left in between. The CDR3 here is CSAPTRGRDTQYF. CDR3 DNA: TGCAGCGCTCCTACTAGGGGAAGAGATACGCAGTATTTT.

This clonotype was counted ten times or more. The rearrangement uses TRBV6-5 and TRBJ1-3, with D maybe TRBD1 (5 bases). The ends were cut back, 2 bases at V and 0 bases at J, with 5 bases in the middle. CDR1 and CDR2 (germline): MNHEY, SVGAGI. CDR3 length: 14 residues. CDR3 residues: CASSYDSSGNTIYF. In nucleotides, the CDR3 is TGTGCCAGCAGTTACGACAGCTCTGGAAACACCATATATTTT.

This clonotype was observed at least ten times. V usage is TRBV7-2 and J usage is TRBJ1-2; the D gene is possibly TRBD1 (5 bases). This CDR3 has 14 residues. V lost 0 bases and J lost 6, with 11 bases in between. CDR1 and CDR2 from the germline V gene are SGHTA and FQGNSA. The CDR3 sequence is CASSLAWGNHGYTF. The CDR3 nucleotides read TGTGCCAGCAGCTTAGCGTGGGGGAACCATGGCTACACCTTC.

This clonotype was counted at least ten times. The chain is built from TRBV28 and TRBJ2-2, with TRBD2 matching over 9 bases. Germline CDR1 and CDR2: MDHEN and SYDVKM. This CDR3 has 16 amino acids. V shed 6 bases and J 4 bases; nucleotides not matched to a gene: 9. In DNA form, the CDR3 reads TGTGCCAGCAGCCTTAGCGGGAGTGTGGGCACCGGGGAGCTGTTTTTT. Its translation is CASSLSGSVGTGELFF.